What follows describes a single T cell receptor (beta chain). Antigen specificity is unknown. The data belong to a study of T cell responses to AZD1222 COVID-19 vaccine. Points from the study as a whole: Spike-specific TCRs gained breadth and depth after people received two AZD1222 doses. Every sample of the repertoires postdated the peak T cell response. Seropositive AZD1222 recipients at baseline numbered only five or six.

Libraries were prepared by immunoSEQ multiplex PCR; TCRdb keeps only in-frame clonotypes and omits some of them. Of 75,000 to 95,000 clones listed, 70% to 90% are singletons. V lost 0 bases to trimming and J lost 12 bases, with 12 bases between them. The CDR3 is 14 amino acids. Germline V gives CDR1 MNHNS, CDR2 SASEGT. This rearrangement joins TRBV6-1 to TRBJ1-6, with unresolved D. This sequence was found in an adult who received the MenACWY meningococcal vaccine as a control. Sequences were derived from peripheral blood, sampled 28 days after the second dose of the MenACWY control vaccine. The CDR3 sequence: CASSEAGINGPLHF. Here the CDR3 DNA reads TGTGCCAGCAGTGAAGCGGGGATTAACGGACCCCTCCACTTT.